The 25 T cell receptor beta chains below all came from one sample that was sequenced in a study of CD8+CD57+ T cells in acquired aplastic anemia. For sequencing, patients were chosen who had shown expansion of CD8+CD57+ cells by flow cytometry. TCR beta VDJ and CDR3 profiles were obtained from a genomic DNA template. MiXCR, applied by TCRdb to the reads, yields one record per CDR3 protein. The repertoire has some 92,000 distinct CDR3 sequences, roughly two thirds of them found once; the top ten carry roughly two thirds. The sample consisted of sorted CD4+, CD8+, or CD8+CD57+ T cells (not recorded which) from PBMCs. The receptors here all came from a human donor with aplastic anemia.

The chain uses TRBV10-3 and TRBJ1-4; 8 bases agree with TRBD1. Matching the DNA end better, TRBJ2-2 makes the J call doubtful. The CDR3 is 14 amino acids. From germline, CDR1 is ENHRY and CDR2 SYGVKD. In DNA, the CDR3 is TGTGCCATCAGGACAGGGGTAACCACCGGGGAGCTGTTTTTT. Translated: CAIRTGVTTGELFF.

This clonotype was observed many times. CDR3 DNA: TGTGCCAGCAGTGACTCGATCGTCGGTCACAATGAGCAGTTCTTC. Protein: CASSDSIVGHNEQFF. The chain joins TRBV6-4 to TRBJ2-1; D unclear. The germline V and J ends were trimmed by 0 bases and 5 bases, with 11 bases remaining between them. CDR1 and CDR2 from the germline V gene are MRHNA and SNTAGT. The CDR3 spans 15 residues.

This chain connects TRBV7-9 to TRBJ2-5, with 7 bases identical to TRBD2. Per germline, CDR1 SEHNR and CDR2 FQNEAQ (reference sequence). V shed 4 bases, J shed 1 base, and the junction held 3 bases outside the gene matches. This CDR3 spans 14 amino acids. CDR3 residues: CASSSGTTQETQYF. The CDR3 DNA is TGTGCCAGCAGCTCCGGGACTACCCAAGAGACCCAGTACTTC. The whole variable domain, remainder taken from reference TRBV7-9 and TRBJ2-5, is DTGVSQNPRHKITKRGQNVTFRCDPISEHNRLYWYRQTLGQGPEFLTYFQNEAQLEKSRLLSDRFSAERPKGSFSTLEIQRTEQGDSAMYLCASSSGTTQETQYFGPGTRLLVL.

This clonotype has more than one count but fewer than ten. CDR3 amino acids: CSALDSLNYGYTF. CDR3 sequence (DNA): TGCAGTGCCCTGGACTCCTTAAACTATGGCTACACCTTC. The genes are TRBV20-1 and TRBJ1-2; D remains ambiguous. CDR1 and CDR2 from the germline V gene are DFQATT and SNEGSKA (reference sequence). V was clipped by 6 bases and J by 2 bases, with 13 bases between them. The CDR3 sequence is 13 residues long.

This clonotype has a count of ten or more. The rearrangement uses TRBV14 and TRBJ2-2; tentatively, D is TRBD1 (6 bases). The CDR3 length is 14 residues. Per germline, CDR1 SGHDN and CDR2 FVKESK. V was clipped by 3 bases and J by 7 bases, with 12 bases between them. CDR3 sequence: CASSHPNRVGELFF. The CDR3, as DNA: TGTGCCAGCAGCCATCCGAACAGGGTCGGGGAGCTGTTTTTT.

The chain is built from TRBV2 and TRBJ2-7, with 8 nucleotides matching TRBD1. The CDR3 has 10 residues. Germline loops: CDR1 SNHLY, CDR2 FYNNEI. Trimming cost V 6 bases and J 11 bases; bases outside gene matches: 3. CDR3 region: CASRDRVEYF. The CDR3 DNA reads TGTGCCAGCAGGGACAGGGTGGAGTACTTC.

The J gene is TRBJ2-7, the V gene TRBV15; D possibly corresponds to TRBD2 (6 bases). This CDR3 is 14 amino acids long. Trimming took off 4 bases at V and 2 bases at J, with 12 bases between the two ends. CDR1 is LNHNV, CDR2 YYDKDF, per germline (reference sequence). The CDR3 region is CATSTGAGTYEQYF. Here the CDR3 DNA reads TGTGCCACCAGCACAGGTGCGGGGACCTACGAGCAGTACTTC.

The chain combines TRBV29-1 with TRBJ2-3; 12 nucleotides agree with TRBD1. CDR1 and CDR2 from the germline V gene are SQVTM and ANQGSEA. The length of the CDR3 is 14 residues. V was clipped by 5 bases and J by 3 bases; unmatched bases: 3. The CDR3 is CSVWDRGPTDTQYF. In DNA, the CDR3 is TGCAGCGTTTGGGACAGGGGGCCGACAGATACGCAGTATTTT.

To note about this clonotype: A much larger clonotype is one base distant, so this may be a read error. The chain has TRBV7-6 and TRBJ1-1; no clear D gene. The CDR3 has 14 amino acids. V was pared by 0 bases and J by 3 bases, with 8 bases between. The germline gives CDR1 SGHVS, CDR2 FNYEAQ. The CDR3 DNA reads TGTGCCAGCAGCTTAGCGGTACAGTACACTGAAGCTTTCTTT. It codes for CASSLAVQYTEAFF. The whole variable domain, filled in from reference TRBV7-6 and TRBJ1-1, reads GAGVSQSPRYKVTKRGQDVALRCDPISGHVSLYWYRQALGQGPEFLTYFNYEAQQDKSGLPNDRFSAERPEGSISTLTIQRTEQRDSAMYRCASSLAVQYTEAFFGQGTRLTVV.

The CDR3 sequence is CSVELHTEAFF. For the CDR3, the DNA is TGCAGCGTTGAACTCCACACTGAAGCTTTCTTT. The chain joins TRBV29-1 to TRBJ1-1; D gene ambiguous. This CDR3 has 11 amino acids. V was clipped by 2 bases and J by 3 bases, with 4 bases between them. From germline, CDR1 is SQVTM and CDR2 ANQGSEA. Using reference TRBV29-1 and TRBJ1-1 for the parts outside the CDR3, the full variable domain is SAVISQKPSRDICQRGTSLTIQCQVDSQVTMMFWYRQQPGQSLTLIATANQGSEATYESGFVIDKFPISRPNLTFSTLTVSNMSPEDSSIYLCSVELHTEAFFGQGTRLTVV.

This clonotype was seen a few times. DNA for the CDR3: TGTGCCAGCAGTCCTACAGGGGGAGCGGGCTACACCTTC. Amino acid sequence: CASSPTGGAGYTF. This chain uses TRBV4-2 with TRBJ1-2; 8 bases agree with TRBD1. Germline loops: CDR1 LGHNA, CDR2 YNFKEQ. The CDR3 totals 13 residues. The junction had 8 bases not matched to a gene; V was cut back by 6 bases and J by 8 bases.

This chain connects TRBV2 to TRBJ1-2; tentative D call: TRBD1 (5 bases). The V and J ends lost 4 bases and 3 bases respectively, with 12 bases between them. Per germline, CDR1 SNHLY and CDR2 FYNNEI. CDR3 length: 14 residues. The CDR3 DNA is TGTGCCAGCAGTGGCACAGGTCTACACTATGGCTACACCTTC. Encoded protein: CASSGTGLHYGYTF.

The CDR3, as DNA: TGTGCCAGCAGTTCCTCGACAGGGTCCAATCAGCCCCAGCATTTT. Its translation is CASSSSTGSNQPQHF. The chain has TRBV12-3 or TRBV12-4 and TRBJ1-5; 7 nucleotides agree with TRBD1. The V and J ends lost 4 bases and 3 bases, in that order; junction bases with no gene match: 6. The length of the CDR3 is 15 residues.

This sequence joins TRBV5-6 and TRBJ2-7; no clear D gene. This CDR3 contains 11 residues. Germline loops: CDR1 SGHDT, CDR2 YYEEEE. V was pared by 1 base and J by 5 bases, with 4 bases between. The CDR3 loop reads CASSLMDEQYF. The CDR3 DNA follows: TGTGCCAGCAGCTTGATGGACGAGCAGTACTTC.

The chain uses TRBV7-2 and TRBJ1-2; no clear D. The CDR3 length is 14 residues. Trimming took 5 bases from V and 0 from J, leaving 10 bases between them. CDR1 SGHTA and CDR2 FQGNSA come from the germline V gene. The CDR3 nucleotides are TGTGCCAGCAGCCCAGCTATAACTAACTATGGCTACACCTTC. Encoded protein: CASSPAITNYGYTF.

This rearrangement joins TRBV11-2 to TRBJ1-1; D is ambiguous. V lost 1 base, J lost 1 base, and 19 bases lay in between. This CDR3 spans 18 amino acids. CDR1 SGHAT and CDR2 FQNNGV come from the germline V gene. CDR3 nucleotide sequence: TGTGCCAGCAGCTTAGGAGTCTGGGCAGCGCATTCGAACACTGAAGCTTTCTTT. This gives the protein CASSLGVWAAHSNTEAFF.

Here the CDR3 DNA reads TGTGCCAGCAGCTTGGCCGGGCGGAGCGAAGCTTTCTTT. Translated, it gives CASSLAGRSEAFF. V gene TRBV7-6 combines with J gene TRBJ1-1; D gene unclear. This CDR3 has 13 amino acids. The V and J ends lost 3 bases and 8 bases respectively, with 13 bases between them. Germline V CDR1 and CDR2: SGHVS, FNYEAQ. The full variable domain, in which reference TRBV7-6 and TRBJ1-1 provide the parts outside the CDR3, is GAGVSQSPRYKVTKRGQDVALRCDPISGHVSLYWYRQALGQGPEFLTYFNYEAQQDKSGLPNDRFSAERPEGSISTLTIQRTEQRDSAMYRCASSLAGRSEAFFGQGTRLTVV.

This clonotype was counted between two and nine times. The chain uses TRBV5-1 and TRBJ1-1, with TRBD1 identical over 12 bases. CDR1 and CDR2 (germline): SGHRS, YFSETQ. The V segment lost 4 bases and the J segment 9 bases; nucleotides outside the gene matches: 13. The length of the CDR3 is 16 residues. The CDR3 DNA follows: TGCGCCAGCAGCCCCACTTCGGGACAGGGGGCTTATAAAGCTTTCTTT. Translation: CASSPTSGQGAYKAFF.

The rearrangement links TRBV2 to TRBJ1-4; D uncertain. CDR1 and CDR2 from the germline V gene are SNHLY and FYNNEI. The CDR3 is 14 amino acids. The germline V and J ends were trimmed by 7 bases and 7 bases, with 16 bases remaining between them. The CDR3 protein is CASTPLGEGEKLFF. The CDR3 DNA reads as TGTGCCAGCACGCCCCTCGGGGAGGGTGAAAAACTGTTTTTT.

Of note for this clonotype: Lacking the conserved final phenylalanine or tryptophan, this CDR3 likely reflects a read error. The chain links TRBV20-1 to TRBJ1-6, with D hard to call. The CDR3 consists of 12 residues. The germline CDR1 and CDR2 sequences are DFQATT and SNEGSKA (reference sequence). V gave up 3 bases and J gave up 9 bases, with 9 bases separating them. The CDR3 region is CSASGLLSPLHS. CDR3 in DNA: TGCAGTGCTAGCGGACTTCTTTCACCCCTCCACTCT.

The chain recombines TRBV7-3 with TRBJ1-2; 8 nucleotides agree with TRBD1. V was clipped by 3 bases and J by 7 bases; unmatched bases: 4. The CDR3 is made up of 13 amino acids. Per the germline V gene, CDR1 is SGHTA and CDR2 is FQGTGA. The CDR3 loop reads CASSFQGAGGYTF. The DNA of the CDR3 is TGTGCCAGCAGCTTTCAGGGGGCGGGTGGCTACACCTTC.

The rearrangement uses TRBV20-1 and TRBJ2-1; 9 bases are a match to TRBD2. The CDR3 is 17 residues long. Trimming removed 1 base from V and 2 bases from J; junction bases left unmatched: 9. Germline-derived CDR1 and CDR2 are DFQATT and SNEGSKA (reference sequence). CDR3 residues: CSARVGSGGRAYNEQFF. In nucleotides, the CDR3 is TGCAGTGCTAGAGTTGGGTCCGGCGGGAGGGCCTACAATGAGCAGTTCTTC.

This clonotype was counted at least ten times. The genes are TRBV5-4 and TRBJ2-1; TRBD1 agrees at 8 bases. Germline assignment: CDR1 SGHNT and CDR2 YYREEE (reference sequence). J lost 2 bases, V lost 3 bases, and 4 bases had no gene match. The CDR3 totals 15 residues. CDR3 in DNA: TGTGCCAGCAGCTACCTGGACAGGGCCTACAATGAGCAGTTCTTC. Residues: CASSYLDRAYNEQFF.

This chain links TRBV19 with TRBJ1-2; no firm D call. Trimming stripped 1 base from V and 4 bases from J, with 10 bases between. CDR1 and CDR2 (germline): LNHDA, SQIVND (reference sequence). The CDR3 is made up of 14 amino acids. The CDR3 is CASSIGRAAYGYTF. The CDR3 coding sequence is TGTGCCAGTAGTATAGGGCGGGCAGCCTATGGCTACACCTTC.

The gene calls are TRBV20-1 and TRBJ2-5; 9 positions match TRBD2. CDR1 and CDR2 (germline): DFQATT, SNEGSKA (reference sequence). With 5 bases clipped from V and 4 bases from J, the junction kept 5 bases outside the gene matches. This CDR3 is built from 13 residues. For the CDR3, the DNA is TGCAGTGCTCCCGGGACTAGCTTAGAGACCCAGTACTTC. Translating gives CSAPGTSLETQYF.